The entry below describes one T cell receptor beta chain. Per the original data handling: How many nucleated cells were present was estimated from reference gene primer amplification. Produced via immunoSEQ multiplex PCR; TCRdb's table is partial and in-frame only. The V and J calls and clone size were taken over from that table, and D and trimming were inferred from the DNA. The data show some 320,000 clones, around 88% seen once. This CDR3 region has 15 residues. Germline V gives CDR1 MNHEY, CDR2 SVGEGT. Trimming removed 7 bases at V and 0 bases at J, with 15 bases between. The sample originates from a study of blood T cell repertoires in COVID-19. Across the study: There were acute and convalescent COVID-19 samples, and they came from the United States, Italy and Spain. PBMCs, B-cell-depleted T cells, or T cells provided the cDNA or gDNA that made up the material.

Sequenced: peripheral blood. The chain employs TRBV6-2 or TRBV6-3 and TRBJ2-5; maybe TRBD1 (6 bases). This sequence originates from a woman aged 25 to 45 who had recovered from COVID-19. CDR3 DNA: TGTGCCAGCACCCCGGGACACCTGTACCAAGAGACCCAGTACTTC. Amino acids: CASTPGHLYQETQYF.